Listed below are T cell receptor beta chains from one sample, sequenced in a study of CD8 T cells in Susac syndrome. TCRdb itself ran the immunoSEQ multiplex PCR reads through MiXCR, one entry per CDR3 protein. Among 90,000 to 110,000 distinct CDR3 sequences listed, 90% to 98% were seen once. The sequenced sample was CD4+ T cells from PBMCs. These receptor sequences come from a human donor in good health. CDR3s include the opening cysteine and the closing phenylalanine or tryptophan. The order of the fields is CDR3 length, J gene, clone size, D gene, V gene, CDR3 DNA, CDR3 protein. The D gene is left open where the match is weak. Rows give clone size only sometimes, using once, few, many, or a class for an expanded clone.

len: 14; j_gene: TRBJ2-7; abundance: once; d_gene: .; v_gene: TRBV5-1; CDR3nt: TGCGCCAGCAGCTTGGACGAGGGCTCCTACGAGCAGTACTTC; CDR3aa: CASSLDEGSYEQYF
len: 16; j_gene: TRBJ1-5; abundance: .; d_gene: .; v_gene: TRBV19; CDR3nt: TGTGCCAGTAGTCTGCGAGGGATGCTGAAGGGTCAGCCCCAGCATTTT; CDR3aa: CASSLRGMLKGQPQHF
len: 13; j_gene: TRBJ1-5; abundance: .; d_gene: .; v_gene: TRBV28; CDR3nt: TGTGCCAGCCTAGGGATTCTTGCCGGGGCCCAGCATTTT; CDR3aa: CASLGILAGAQHF
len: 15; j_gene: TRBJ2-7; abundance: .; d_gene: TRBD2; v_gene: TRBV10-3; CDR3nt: TGTGCCATCAGACCTAATAGCGGGTCGAACTACGAGCAGTACTTC; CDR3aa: CAIRPNSGSNYEQYF
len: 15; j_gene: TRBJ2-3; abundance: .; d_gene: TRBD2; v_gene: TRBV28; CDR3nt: TGTGCCAGCAGTCTCACCGCGGGGGGGGGAGATACGCAGTATTTT; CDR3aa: CASSLTAGGGDTQYF
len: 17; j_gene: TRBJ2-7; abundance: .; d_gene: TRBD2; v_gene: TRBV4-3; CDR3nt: TGCGCCAGCAGCCAAGATCTCCCTAGCGGGAGGAGGTACGAGCAGTACTTC; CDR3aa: CASSQDLPSGRRYEQYF
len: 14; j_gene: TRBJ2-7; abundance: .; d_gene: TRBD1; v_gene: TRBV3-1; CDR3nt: TGTGCCAGCAGCCAGAGGGACAGGGCCCACGAGCAGTACTTC; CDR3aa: CASSQRDRAHEQYF
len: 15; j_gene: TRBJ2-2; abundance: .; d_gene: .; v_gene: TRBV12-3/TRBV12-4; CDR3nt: TGTGCCAGCAGTTTAAACCCGAGGGTCACCGGGGAGCTGTTTTTT; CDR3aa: CASSLNPRVTGELFF
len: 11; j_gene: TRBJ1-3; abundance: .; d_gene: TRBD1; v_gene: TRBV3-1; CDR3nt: TGTGCCAGCAGCCATGCGGACAGGGCGTATTTT; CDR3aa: CASSHADRAYF
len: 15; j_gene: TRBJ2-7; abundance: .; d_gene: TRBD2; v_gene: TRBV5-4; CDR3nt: TGTGCCAGCAGCGCCCCGACTAGCGGGAGCTACGAGCAGTACTTC; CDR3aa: CASSAPTSGSYEQYF
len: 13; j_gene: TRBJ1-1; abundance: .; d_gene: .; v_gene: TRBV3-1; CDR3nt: TGTGCCAGCAGCCAAGCTGGGAACACTGAAGCTTTCTTT; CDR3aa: CASSQAGNTEAFF
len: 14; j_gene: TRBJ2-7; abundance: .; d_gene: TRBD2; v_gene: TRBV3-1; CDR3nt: TGTGCCAGCAGCCAAGGGGCGGGGGGCCCAAGGATGTACTTC; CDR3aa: CASSQGAGGPRMYF
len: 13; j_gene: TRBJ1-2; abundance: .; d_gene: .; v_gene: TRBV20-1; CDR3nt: TGCAGTGCAGGATTGGACGGTCGGAGTGGCTACACCTTC; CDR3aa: CSAGLDGRSGYTF
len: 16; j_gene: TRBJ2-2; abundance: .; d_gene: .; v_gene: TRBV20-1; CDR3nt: TGCAGTGCTAGAGATCGAACCTCAGGGGAGACCGGGGAGCTGTTTTTT; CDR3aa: CSARDRTSGETGELFF
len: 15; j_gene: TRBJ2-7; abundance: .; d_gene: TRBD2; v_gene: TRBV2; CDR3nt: TGTGCCAGCAGCCCGGGACTAACCCTCTCCTACGAGCAGTACTTC; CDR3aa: CASSPGLTLSYEQYF
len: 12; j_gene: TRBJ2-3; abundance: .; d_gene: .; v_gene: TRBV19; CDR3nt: TGTGCCAGTAGTCCCGAAATAGATACGCAGTATTTT; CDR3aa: CASSPEIDTQYF
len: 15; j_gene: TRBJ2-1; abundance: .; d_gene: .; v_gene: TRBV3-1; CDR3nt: TGTGCCAGCAGCCATTGGCAGAGCACCACCAATGAGCAGTTCTTC; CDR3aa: CASSHWQSTTNEQFF
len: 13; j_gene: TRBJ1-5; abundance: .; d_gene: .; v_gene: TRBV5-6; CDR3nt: TGTGCCAGCAGCTTGATGGGGGTGCAGCCCCAGCATTTT; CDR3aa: CASSLMGVQPQHF
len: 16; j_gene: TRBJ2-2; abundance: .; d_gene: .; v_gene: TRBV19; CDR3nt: TGTGCCAGTAGTATAGTCGGCGCAGGAGGTGCCGGGGAGCTGTTTTTT; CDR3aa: CASSIVGAGGAGELFF
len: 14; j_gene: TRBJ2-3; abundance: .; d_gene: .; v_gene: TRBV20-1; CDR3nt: TGCAGTGCTAAGAGGTCTAGCGGCACAGATACGCAGTATTTT; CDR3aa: CSAKRSSGTDTQYF
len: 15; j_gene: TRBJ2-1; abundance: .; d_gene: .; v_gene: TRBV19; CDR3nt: TGTGCCAGTAGTATAAAGGGGCCGATTTACAATGAGCAGTTCTTC; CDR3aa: CASSIKGPIYNEQFF
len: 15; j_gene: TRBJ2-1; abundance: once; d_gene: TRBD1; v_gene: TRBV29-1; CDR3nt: TGCAGCGCCTCAACCGGGACAGGGCCCGGCAATGAGCAGTTCTTC; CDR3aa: CSASTGTGPGNEQFF
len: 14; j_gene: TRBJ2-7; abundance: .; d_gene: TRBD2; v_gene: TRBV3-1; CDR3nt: TGTGCCAGCAGCCGCGGGACTATCGCCTACGAGCAGTACTTC; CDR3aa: CASSRGTIAYEQYF
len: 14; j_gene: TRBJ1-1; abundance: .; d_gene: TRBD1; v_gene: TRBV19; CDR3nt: TGTGCCAGTAGAAGACAGGGCCGGGGCACTGAAGCTTTCTTT; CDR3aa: CASRRQGRGTEAFF
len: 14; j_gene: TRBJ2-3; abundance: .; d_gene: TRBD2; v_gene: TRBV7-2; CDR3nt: TGTGCCAGCAAGTTGAGCGGGAGGTCAGATACGCAGTATTTT; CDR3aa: CASKLSGRSDTQYF
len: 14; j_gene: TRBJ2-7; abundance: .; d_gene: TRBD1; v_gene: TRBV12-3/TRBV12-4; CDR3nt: TGTGCCAGCAGCCCTACCGGGACAGCCTACGAGCAGTACTTC; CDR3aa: CASSPTGTAYEQYF
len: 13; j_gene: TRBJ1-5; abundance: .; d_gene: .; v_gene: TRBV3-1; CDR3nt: TGTGCCAGCAGCCAAGACAGCCGCCAGCCCCAGCATTTT; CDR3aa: CASSQDSRQPQHF
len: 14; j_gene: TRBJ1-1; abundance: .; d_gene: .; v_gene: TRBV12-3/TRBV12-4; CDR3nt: TGTGCCAGCAGTTTAACAGGGATGAACACTGAAGCTTTCTTT; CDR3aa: CASSLTGMNTEAFF
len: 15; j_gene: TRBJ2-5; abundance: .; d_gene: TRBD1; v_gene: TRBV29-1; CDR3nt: TGCAGCGTTTACCTTGGACAGGGAGATGGAAAGACCCAGTACTTC; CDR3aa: CSVYLGQGDGKTQYF
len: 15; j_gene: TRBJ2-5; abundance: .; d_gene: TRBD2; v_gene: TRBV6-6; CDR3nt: TGTGCCAGCAGTCCATCTAGCGGGGGGCTAGAGACCCAGTACTTC; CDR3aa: CASSPSSGGLETQYF
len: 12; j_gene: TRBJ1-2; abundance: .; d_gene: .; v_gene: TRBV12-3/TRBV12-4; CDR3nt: TGTGCCAGCAGTCCTACATATTCCGGCTACACCTTC; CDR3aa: CASSPTYSGYTF
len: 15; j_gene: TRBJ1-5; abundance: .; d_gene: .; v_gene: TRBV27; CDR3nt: TGTGCCAGCAGTTTAAGGGCGGTAAGCAATCAGCCCCAGCATTTT; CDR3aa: CASSLRAVSNQPQHF
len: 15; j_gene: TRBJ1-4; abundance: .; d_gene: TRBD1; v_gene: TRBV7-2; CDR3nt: TGTGCCAGCAGCTCGGGACAGCGTTTTAATGAAAAACTGTTTTTT; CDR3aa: CASSSGQRFNEKLFF
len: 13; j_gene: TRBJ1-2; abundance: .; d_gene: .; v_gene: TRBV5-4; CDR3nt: TGTGCCAGCAGCACGAGCCCGACCGTTGACTACACCTTC; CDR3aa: CASSTSPTVDYTF
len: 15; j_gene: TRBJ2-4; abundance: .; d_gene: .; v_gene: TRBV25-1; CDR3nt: TGTGCCAGCAGTGAATATGGGGGGGCTGAAAACATTCAGTACTTC; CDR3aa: CASSEYGGAENIQYF
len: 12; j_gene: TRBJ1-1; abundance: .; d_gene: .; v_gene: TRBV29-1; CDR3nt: TGCAGCGTTGCGGGGGGCGAACTTGAAGCTTTCTTT; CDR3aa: CSVAGGELEAFF
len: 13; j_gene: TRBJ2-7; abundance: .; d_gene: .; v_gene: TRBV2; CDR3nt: TGTGCCAGCATGCGACGGACGAACGGCGAGCAGTACTTC; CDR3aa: CASMRRTNGEQYF
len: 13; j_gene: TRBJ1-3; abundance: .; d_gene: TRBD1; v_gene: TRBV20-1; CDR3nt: TGCAGTGCTAGAACAGGGGCTGGAAACACCATATATTTT; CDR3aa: CSARTGAGNTIYF
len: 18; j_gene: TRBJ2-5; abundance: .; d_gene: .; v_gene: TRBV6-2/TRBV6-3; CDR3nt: TGTGCCAGCAGTTACACGAGTACACCGAAGCCGCTACAAGAGACCCAGTACTTC; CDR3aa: CASSYTSTPKPLQETQYF
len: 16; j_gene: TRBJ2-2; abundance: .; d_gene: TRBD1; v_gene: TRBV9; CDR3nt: TGTGCCAGCAGCGCGTCACGGACAGGAAACACCGGGGAGCTGTTTTTT; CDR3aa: CASSASRTGNTGELFF
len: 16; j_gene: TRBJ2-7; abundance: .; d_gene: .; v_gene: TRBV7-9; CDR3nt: TGTGCCAGCACCCGACGGGGAGCAACACTCGCCTACGAGCAGTACTTC; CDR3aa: CASTRRGATLAYEQYF
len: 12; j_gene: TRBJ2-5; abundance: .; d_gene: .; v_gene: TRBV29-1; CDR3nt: TGCAGCGCCACACAGGGGGGGGAGACCCAGTACTTC; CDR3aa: CSATQGGETQYF
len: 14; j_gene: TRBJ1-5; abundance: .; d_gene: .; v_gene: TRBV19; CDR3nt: TGTGCCAGTAGTAGTCAGGGGAACAATCAGCCCCAGCATTTT; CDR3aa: CASSSQGNNQPQHF
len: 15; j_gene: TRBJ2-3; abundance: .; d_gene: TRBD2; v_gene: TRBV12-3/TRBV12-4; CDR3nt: TGTGCCAGCAGCCCCCGAGCGGGGTTCACAGATACGCAGTATTTT; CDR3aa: CASSPRAGFTDTQYF
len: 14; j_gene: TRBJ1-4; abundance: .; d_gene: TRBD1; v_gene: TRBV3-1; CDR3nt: TGTGCCAGCAGGCACACAGGGGTTGGTGAAAAACTGTTTTTT; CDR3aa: CASRHTGVGEKLFF
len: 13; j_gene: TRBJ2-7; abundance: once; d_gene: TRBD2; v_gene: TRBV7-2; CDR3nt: TGTGCCAGCAGCAACCGACTAGCAGGTCTACCGAGCTTC; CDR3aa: CASSNRLAGLPSF
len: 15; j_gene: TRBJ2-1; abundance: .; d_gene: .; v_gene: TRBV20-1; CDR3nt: TGCAGTGCTTTTGAGTCGCGGTGGGCGACCAATGAGCAGTTCTTC; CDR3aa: CSAFESRWATNEQFF
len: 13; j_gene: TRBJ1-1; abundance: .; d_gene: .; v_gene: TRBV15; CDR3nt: TGTGCCACCAGCAGCCAACAGGGTACTGAAGCTTTCTTT; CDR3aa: CATSSQQGTEAFF
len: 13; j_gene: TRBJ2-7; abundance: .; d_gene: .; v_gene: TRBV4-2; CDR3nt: TGTGCCAGCCCCCAGGGATGCTCCTACGAGCAGTACTTC; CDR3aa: CASPQGCSYEQYF
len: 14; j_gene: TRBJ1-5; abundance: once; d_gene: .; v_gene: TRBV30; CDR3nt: TGTGCCTGGAGTTTAGGAGGGCGCGGTCAGCCCCAGCATTTT; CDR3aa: CAWSLGGRGQPQHF
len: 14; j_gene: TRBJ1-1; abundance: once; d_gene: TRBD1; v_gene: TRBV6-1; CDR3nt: TGTGCCAGCAGTTGGGGACAGAGGAGGACTGAAGCTTTCTTT; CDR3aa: CASSWGQRRTEAFF